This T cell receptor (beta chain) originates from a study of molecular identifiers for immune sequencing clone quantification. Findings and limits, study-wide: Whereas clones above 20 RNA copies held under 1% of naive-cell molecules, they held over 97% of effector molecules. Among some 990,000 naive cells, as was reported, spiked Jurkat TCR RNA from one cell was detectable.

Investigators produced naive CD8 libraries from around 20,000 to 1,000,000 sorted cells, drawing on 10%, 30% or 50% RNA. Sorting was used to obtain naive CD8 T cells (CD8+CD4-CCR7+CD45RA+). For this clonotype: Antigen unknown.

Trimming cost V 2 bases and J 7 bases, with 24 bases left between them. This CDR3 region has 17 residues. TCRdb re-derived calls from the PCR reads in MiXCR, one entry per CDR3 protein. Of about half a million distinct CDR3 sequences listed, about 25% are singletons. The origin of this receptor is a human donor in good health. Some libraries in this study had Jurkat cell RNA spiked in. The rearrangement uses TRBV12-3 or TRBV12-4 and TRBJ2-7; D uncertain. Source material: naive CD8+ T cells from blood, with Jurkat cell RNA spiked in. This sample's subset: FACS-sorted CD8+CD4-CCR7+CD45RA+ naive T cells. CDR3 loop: CASSLSVTGLDLREQYF. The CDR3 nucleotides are TGTGCCAGCAGTTTAAGTGTGACTGGCCTCGATCTACGAGAGCAGTACTTC.